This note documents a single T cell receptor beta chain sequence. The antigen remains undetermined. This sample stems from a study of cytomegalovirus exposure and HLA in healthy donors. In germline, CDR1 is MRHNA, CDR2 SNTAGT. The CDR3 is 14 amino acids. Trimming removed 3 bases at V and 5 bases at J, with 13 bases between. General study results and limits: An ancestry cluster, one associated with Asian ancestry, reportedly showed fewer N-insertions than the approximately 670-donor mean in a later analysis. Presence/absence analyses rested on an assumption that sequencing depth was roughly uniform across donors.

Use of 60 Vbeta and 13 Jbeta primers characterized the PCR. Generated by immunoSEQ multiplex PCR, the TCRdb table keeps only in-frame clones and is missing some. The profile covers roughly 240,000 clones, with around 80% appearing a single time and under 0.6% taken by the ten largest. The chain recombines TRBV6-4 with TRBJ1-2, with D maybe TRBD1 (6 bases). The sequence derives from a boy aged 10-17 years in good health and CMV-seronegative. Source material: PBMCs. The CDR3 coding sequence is TGTGCCAGCAGTGAGAAGACAGGATCTTATGGCTACACCTTC. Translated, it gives CASSEKTGSYGYTF.